This T cell receptor (beta chain) was sequenced for a study of blood T cell repertoires in COVID-19. Original analysis: Reference gene primer amplification yielded estimated nucleated cell counts. Clones were read by immunoSEQ multiplex PCR, and TCRdb kept only the in-frame ones, dropping some. V and J calls and clone size are those listed in that table; D and trimming were worked out from the DNA. The sample records about 280,000 clones, 85% to 90% being singletons. The junction had 1 base not matched to a gene; V was cut back by 1 base and J by 11 bases. Germline lookup yields CDR1 KGHSH and CDR2 LQKENI. This CDR3 is built from 12 residues. Participants came from fewer than 25 US areas, aged about 18 to 89 years. Assignment of participants to cohorts was predicated upon participant-reported clinical history.

This sequence joins TRBV18 and TRBJ2-4, with TRBD1 matching over 8 bases. This sequence originates from a woman aged 18 to 35 with acute COVID-19. Sample: PBMCs or T cells enriched from blood (not recorded which). The CDR3 here is CASSPQDRVQYF. The CDR3 coding sequence is TGTGCCAGCTCACCACAGGACAGGGTTCAGTACTTC.